This entry lists 30 T cell receptor beta chains sequenced from one sample in a study of T-cell memory formation after mild COVID-19. TCRdb itself ran the 5' RACE reads through MiXCR, one entry per CDR3 protein. This sample yields 550,000 to 600,000 distinct CDR3 sequences, of which about 18% are seen a single time; roughly 8.2% belongs to the top ten. The sequenced material came from PBMCs or a T cell subset sorted from them (not recorded which). Receptors were obtained from an adult woman who had mild COVID-19 (a few samples of this study predate the infection). Cell type and time point are not known.

This clonotype has a single count. The chain joins TRBV2 to TRBJ2-7; TRBD1 aligns across 9 bases. Germline-derived CDR1 and CDR2 are SNHLY and FYNNEI. The CDR3 is made up of 14 amino acids. V trimming: 4 bases; J trimming: 4 bases; junction bases outside the gene matches: 5. The CDR3 reads CASSADRGSYEQYF. The CDR3 region has the DNA TGTGCCAGCAGTGCGGACAGGGGCTCGTACGAGCAGTACTTC.

This clonotype was recorded a few times. The chain couples TRBV2 to TRBJ1-1; maybe TRBD1 (6 bases). The germline CDR1 and CDR2 sequences are SNHLY and FYNNEI. V was clipped by 7 bases and J by 6 bases, with 21 bases between them. The CDR3 length is 15 residues. The CDR3 DNA is TGTGCCAGCATTACCCCCCGGGGGGCTAGATCTGAAGCTTTCTTT. Translation gives CASITPRGARSEAFF.

The sample holds a few counts of this clonotype. CDR3 nucleotide sequence: TGTGCCAGCAGCTTGGGGCACCGGGAGACTGAAGCTTTCTTT. Residues: CASSLGHRETEAFF. The chain joins TRBV5-5 to TRBJ1-1; unclear D gene. Per germline, CDR1 SGHKS and CDR2 YYEKEE (reference sequence). V was clipped by 0 bases and J by 5 bases, with 11 bases between them. CDR3 length: 14 residues.

The J gene is TRBJ2-7, the V gene TRBV11-2; D perhaps matches TRBD2 (5 bases). Deletions cut 4 bases from V and 6 bases from J, with 16 bases between. Germline V gene sequence: CDR1 SGHAT, CDR2 FQNNGV. CDR3 length equals 14 residues. For the CDR3, the DNA is TGTGCCAGCAGCTGGACTCAGCCGGGTGTCGAGCAGTACTTC. This translates into CASSWTQPGVEQYF.

This clonotype was seen repeatedly, ten times or more. V usage is TRBV5-1 and J usage is TRBJ2-2; 7 bases fit TRBD1. With V trimmed by 4 bases and J by 7 bases, 16 bases remained unmatched. This CDR3 is 17 amino acids long. The V gene's germline CDR1 is SGHRS and CDR2 YFSETQ. CDR3 loop: CASSNKEDRPGIGELFF. Here the CDR3 DNA reads TGCGCCAGCAGCAATAAGGAGGACAGGCCCGGTATCGGGGAGCTGTTTTTT.

This sequence joins TRBV27 and TRBJ1-2, with 9 positions matching TRBD1. There are 17 residues in the CDR3. Germline trimming cut 2 bases from V and 1 base from J; bases unmatched to any gene: 8. CDR1 and CDR2 (germline): MNHEY, SMNVEV (reference sequence). CDR3 DNA sequence: TGTGCCAGCAGTTTAAGAGGACAGGGGTCCTTTAACTATGGCTACACCTTC. Protein product: CASSLRGQGSFNYGYTF.

The table lists this clonotype with a few counts. This chain links TRBV7-9 with TRBJ1-2; D is possibly TRBD1 (5 bases). The V gene's germline CDR1 is SEHNR and CDR2 FQNEAQ (reference sequence). The CDR3 covers 17 residues. The V end lost 1 base, the J end lost 0 bases, and 15 bases lay between the germline ends. The CDR3 loop reads CASSLDRQALANYGYTF. The CDR3 DNA sequence: TGTGCCAGCAGCTTAGACAGGCAGGCCTTAGCTAACTATGGCTACACCTTC.

The chain joins TRBV20-1 to TRBJ1-2; D gene uncertain. The V gene's germline CDR1 is DFQATT and CDR2 SNEGSKA (reference sequence). V was pared by 6 bases and J by 4 bases, with 12 bases between. The CDR3 is made up of 12 amino acids. CDR3 residues: CSAGGPRYGYTF. CDR3 bases: TGCAGTGCAGGAGGACCGCGCTATGGCTACACCTTC.

This clonotype has a handful of counts. V and J are TRBV6-5 and TRBJ2-5; D might be TRBD1 or TRBD2, each matching 5 bases. CDR3 length equals 13 residues. Between the trimmed V and J ends, which lost 0 bases and 5 bases, there was a span of 7 bases. Germline V gene sequence: CDR1 MNHEY, CDR2 SVGAGI. The CDR3 loop is CASSYSRDETQYF. The CDR3 DNA sequence: TGTGCCAGCAGTTACTCCAGGGACGAGACCCAGTACTTC.

This clonotype was observed a handful of times. V gene TRBV5-6 combines with J gene TRBJ2-7, with 8 bases aligning to TRBD1. The germline V gene has CDR1 SGHDT and CDR2 YYEEEE. This CDR3 has 14 residues. J was trimmed by 3 bases and V by 4 bases; bases with no gene match: 6. The CDR3 protein is CASSRTGILYEQYF. The CDR3 bases are TGTGCCAGCAGCCGGACAGGGATACTCTACGAGCAGTACTTC.

V and J are TRBV20-1 and TRBJ2-5, with 12 bases that match TRBD2. Germline V gives CDR1 DFQATT, CDR2 SNEGSKA (reference sequence). This CDR3 spans 14 amino acids. With 6 bases clipped from V and 5 bases from J, the junction kept 7 bases outside the gene matches. Written as DNA, the CDR3 is TGCAGTGCCCAAGGACTAGCGGGATTTGAGACCCAGTACTTC. The encoded protein is CSAQGLAGFETQYF.

The chain couples TRBV24-1 to TRBJ2-1, with D possibly being TRBD1 (5 bases). Trimming removed 0 bases at V and 8 bases at J, with 13 bases between. The germline V gene encodes CDR1 KGHDR and CDR2 SFDVKD. The CDR3 length is 15 residues. The CDR3 DNA reads TGTGCCACCAGTGATTTGTTAGCTCCACAGGATGAGCAGTTCTTC. Amino acids: CATSDLLAPQDEQFF.

The rearrangement links TRBV9 to TRBJ2-5; D gene ambiguous. Germline V gene sequence: CDR1 SGDLS, CDR2 YYNGEE. CDR3 length: 13 amino acids. Trimming shortened V by 3 bases and J by 5 bases, and 11 bases separated the two germline ends. CDR3 loop: CASSADSWETQYF. CDR3 DNA: TGTGCCAGCAGCGCCGATTCGTGGGAGACCCAGTACTTC.

This clonotype turned up a few times. The gene calls are TRBV20-1 and TRBJ2-7, with 10 bases fitting TRBD2. Germline CDR1 reads DFQATT; CDR2 reads SNEGSKA (reference sequence). Trimming removed 0 bases from V and 2 bases from J; junction bases left unmatched: 7. This CDR3 has 16 residues. CDR3 DNA sequence: TGCAGTGCTAGAGATGCTAGCGGGAGCGTAACCTACGAGCAGTACTTC. This codes for CSARDASGSVTYEQYF.

CDR3 sequence (DNA): TGTGCCAGCAAAAAGGACAGGGGCTCCTACAATGAGCAGTTCTTC. It codes for CASKKDRGSYNEQFF. The V call is TRBV6-1, the J call TRBJ2-1, with 9 bases lining up with TRBD1. The V segment lost 7 bases and the J segment 0 bases; nucleotides outside the gene matches: 4. This CDR3 region has 15 residues. Germline V gene sequence: CDR1 MNHNS, CDR2 SASEGT.

This clonotype was seen more than once but under ten times. The rearrangement uses TRBV12-3 or TRBV12-4 and TRBJ1-1; D ambiguous. The CDR3 covers 11 residues. Trimming pared 6 bases from V and 6 bases from J, leaving 8 bases between. CDR3 coding DNA: TGTGCCAGCAGACGCTACCCTGAAGCTTTCTTT. Its protein is CASRRYPEAFF.

This sequence joins TRBV7-2 and TRBJ2-1; D not certain. Trimming stripped 4 bases from V and 0 bases from J, with 22 bases between. The CDR3 runs to 19 residues. Per the germline V gene, CDR1 is SGHTA and CDR2 is FQGNSA. The CDR3 loop is CASSSKNLAPASSYNEQFF. The CDR3 DNA reads as TGTGCCAGCAGCTCCAAAAATTTGGCTCCCGCTAGCTCCTACAATGAGCAGTTCTTC.

The table lists this clonotype with many counts. This rearrangement joins TRBV6-5 to TRBJ2-5; TRBD2 is a possible D gene (6 bases). The V and J ends lost 0 bases and 7 bases respectively, with 15 bases between them. The germline gives CDR1 MNHEY, CDR2 SVGAGI. CDR3 length equals 15 residues. CDR3 coding DNA: TGTGCCAGCAGTTACTCAACAGATCTCGGGGGGACCCAGTACTTC. It specifies CASSYSTDLGGTQYF.

V gene TRBV6-5 combines with J gene TRBJ2-2; TRBD2 agrees at 7 bases. CDR1 is MNHEY and CDR2 is SVGAGI in the germline V gene. Trimming removed 10 bases from V and 1 base from J; junction bases left unmatched: 9. The CDR3 spans 15 residues. The CDR3 coding sequence is TGTGCCACCATTAAGAGCGGGAAGAACACCGGGGAGCTGTTTTTT. Translating it yields CATIKSGKNTGELFF.

The chain combines TRBV14 with TRBJ1-1, with D maybe TRBD1 (6 bases). Germline lookup yields CDR1 SGHDN and CDR2 FVKESK. The CDR3 extends over 13 amino acids. Trimming removed 4 bases at V and 5 bases at J, with 11 bases between. CDR3 coding DNA: TGTGCCAGCAGCCGTACAGGGAGGACTGAAGCTTTCTTT. It is translated as CASSRTGRTEAFF.

At least ten counts were recorded for this clonotype. The rearrangement uses TRBV7-3 and TRBJ2-5, with 7 bases identical to TRBD2. V was pared by 5 bases and J by 4 bases, with 10 bases of the junction left unmatched. This CDR3 has 15 residues. Per germline, CDR1 SGHTA and CDR2 FQGTGA. CDR3 sequence: CASSPGEGRIETQYF. Here the CDR3 DNA reads TGTGCCAGCAGCCCCGGGGAGGGGAGGATAGAGACCCAGTACTTC.

The chain has TRBV19 and TRBJ2-7; D possibly corresponds to TRBD2 (6 bases). This CDR3 comprises 17 residues. The V gene lost 11 bases and the J gene lost 6 bases, with 32 bases spanning the gap. Germline V gene data show CDR1 as LNHDA and CDR2 as SQIVND (reference sequence). CDR3 DNA: TGTGCCGCCCAGAGGAGTCTCCCGAGGAGGGAAGGGTGCGAGCAGTACTTC. Translated: CAAQRSLPRREGCEQYF. Complete variable domain (other parts from reference TRBV19 and TRBJ2-7): DGGITQSPKYLFRKEGQNVTLSCEQNLNHDAMYWYRQDPGQGLRLIYYSQIVNDFQKGDIAEGYSVSREKKESFPLTVTSAQKNPTAFYLCAAQRSLPRREGCEQYFGPGTRLTVT.

A few counts support this clonotype. The CDR3 is CASRKTGISHEQYF. DNA for the CDR3: TGTGCCAGCAGAAAGACAGGGATTAGCCACGAGCAGTACTTC. The chain uses TRBV6-5 and TRBJ2-7; TRBD1 aligns across 7 bases. V shed 6 bases, J shed 5 bases, and the junction held 10 bases outside the gene matches. Germline V lookup: CDR1 MNHEY, CDR2 SVGAGI. The CDR3 is 14 amino acids.

This clonotype was detected ten times or more. The chain carries TRBV7-2 and TRBJ2-3, with D perhaps TRBD1 (6 bases). The germline V gene encodes CDR1 SGHTA and CDR2 FQGNSA. Trimming took 5 bases from V and 1 from J, leaving 16 bases between them. CDR3 length: 16 amino acids. The CDR3 loop is CASSPLAGGGTDTQYF. CDR3 in DNA: TGTGCCAGCAGCCCTCTAGCTGGGGGCGGCACAGATACGCAGTATTTT.

V is TRBV19 and J is TRBJ1-2; 7 positions agree with TRBD1. From germline, CDR1 is LNHDA and CDR2 SQIVND (reference sequence). Losses at the gene ends were 7 bases for V and 8 bases for J; bases not matched to a gene: 19. CDR3 length: 16 amino acids. CDR3 nucleotides: TGTGCCAGTACACCTCCGGGACAGCATACCGTTGGCGGCTACACCTTC. Translated, it gives CASTPPGQHTVGGYTF.

This clonotype appeared many times. V usage is TRBV7-2 and J usage is TRBJ2-2; 8 positions agree with TRBD2. J gave up 3 bases and V 8 bases, and 5 bases lay outside the gene matches. Per germline, CDR1 SGHTA and CDR2 FQGNSA. The CDR3 sequence is 14 residues long. The CDR3 loop reads CASQREFDTGELFF. The CDR3, as DNA: TGTGCCAGCCAGCGGGAGTTCGACACCGGGGAGCTGTTTTTT.

Notes on this clonotype: The CDR3 does not end in the conserved phenylalanine or tryptophan, so this is likely a read error. The DNA is left out, because the CDR3 cannot be placed on it with certainty; the CDR3 is given as TCRdb lists it. The chain is built from TRBV5-1 and TRBJ2-7; the D call in the table, TRBD1, was not verified against the DNA. Germline V gene data show CDR1 as SGHRS and CDR2 as YFSETQ. A total of 9 residues make up the CDR3, ends included. CDR3 protein: CASSGLDRS.

This clonotype was recorded many times. The genes are TRBV2 and TRBJ1-1; weak D call: TRBD1 (5 bases). The CDR3 loop spans 13 amino acids. Germline-derived CDR1 and CDR2 are SNHLY and FYNNEI. Trimming cost V 7 bases and J 6 bases, with 15 bases left between them. Written as DNA, the CDR3 is TGTGCCAGCATCAGGGCTCGGGCCGCTGAAGCTTTCTTT. This encodes CASIRARAAEAFF.

The chain combines TRBV20-1 with TRBJ2-1; 9 nucleotides match TRBD2. From germline, CDR1 is DFQATT and CDR2 SNEGSKA (reference sequence). The J segment lost 8 bases and the V segment lost 7 bases, leaving 21 bases of the junction unmatched. The CDR3 spans 17 residues. The DNA of the CDR3 is TGCAGTGGCCGGGTCAGGGTAGGGCTAGCGGGAAGGGATGAGCAGTTCTTC. Protein product: CSGRVRVGLAGRDEQFF.

This chain joins TRBV2 and TRBJ2-3; TRBD1 might be the D (6 bases). CDR1 is SNHLY, CDR2 FYNNEI, per germline. This CDR3 is 14 amino acids long. Trimming removed 8 bases from V and 0 bases from J, with 12 bases in between. The CDR3 sequence: CASERDMSTDTQYF. The CDR3 region has the DNA TGTGCCAGCGAGAGGGACATGAGCACAGATACGCAGTATTTT.